This is a list of T cell receptor beta chains from one sample in a study of identical twins. TCRdb processed the 5' RACE reads anew with MiXCR; each CDR3 protein has one entry. The sample lists a few hundred thousand distinct CDR3 sequences, roughly 13% occurring once. This same sample was also taken into another study, of yellow fever vaccine responses in identical twins.

The sequencing input was CD4+ T cells sorted from blood. Receptors originate from a woman aged 18-29 years in good health. Each CDR3 is given with its conserved first and last residue. D genes are given only for firm matches.

j_call: TRBJ2-2
d_call: .
v_call: TRBV12-3/TRBV12-4
cdr3_aa: CASSLSYSPNTGELFF

j_call: TRBJ1-1
d_call: .
v_call: TRBV4-2
cdr3_aa: CASSRRGLTEAFF

j_call: TRBJ2-5
d_call: TRBD1
v_call: TRBV12-5
cdr3_aa: CASGHDRAETQYF

j_call: TRBJ2-1
d_call: .
v_call: TRBV7-2
cdr3_aa: CASSSAVYNEQFF

j_call: TRBJ2-2
d_call: .
v_call: TRBV11-2
cdr3_aa: CASSLYRDGPGELFF

j_call: TRBJ2-1
d_call: .
v_call: TRBV20-1
cdr3_aa: CSARDSQGADEQFF

j_call: TRBJ1-1
d_call: .
v_call: TRBV28
cdr3_aa: CASSYPGAGGLVAFF

j_call: TRBJ1-2
d_call: .
v_call: TRBV10-3
cdr3_aa: CASAGPGPDPYF

j_call: TRBJ1-4
d_call: .
v_call: TRBV20-1
cdr3_aa: CSARTPFMGEKLFF

j_call: TRBJ2-2
d_call: .
v_call: TRBV7-2
cdr3_aa: CASSLRRSNTGELFF

j_call: TRBJ1-5
d_call: TRBD1
v_call: TRBV9
cdr3_aa: CASSVADRGTQPQHF

j_call: TRBJ2-1
d_call: .
v_call: TRBV4-3
cdr3_aa: CASSQDERGEQFF

j_call: TRBJ2-1
d_call: .
v_call: TRBV12-3/TRBV12-4
cdr3_aa: CASSGTFHDGQFF

j_call: TRBJ1-5
d_call: TRBD1
v_call: TRBV27
cdr3_aa: CASRRDRDRPQHF

j_call: TRBJ2-1
d_call: .
v_call: TRBV14
cdr3_aa: CASSQGRLVAYNEQFF

j_call: TRBJ2-1
d_call: .
v_call: TRBV7-9
cdr3_aa: CASSLISGMASLAEQFF

j_call: TRBJ2-3
d_call: .
v_call: TRBV7-2
cdr3_aa: CASSLGPRATSTDTQYF

j_call: TRBJ2-1
d_call: TRBD2
v_call: TRBV29-1
cdr3_aa: CSVEEGLALYNEQFF

j_call: TRBJ1-6
d_call: .
v_call: TRBV5-1
cdr3_aa: CASRRDGPLHF

j_call: TRBJ1-3
d_call: .
v_call: TRBV7-2
cdr3_aa: CASSLGGSSGNTIYF

j_call: TRBJ2-3
d_call: .
v_call: TRBV2
cdr3_aa: CTFSPLGFSVGGDTQYF

j_call: TRBJ2-1
d_call: TRBD2
v_call: TRBV6-2/TRBV6-3
cdr3_aa: CASSYVTAGGGEQFF

j_call: TRBJ2-3
d_call: TRBD1
v_call: TRBV29-1
cdr3_aa: CSVEGWIGGPTDTQYF

j_call: TRBJ2-5
d_call: .
v_call: TRBV4-3
cdr3_aa: CASSQTLGSQEAQYF

j_call: TRBJ2-2
d_call: .
v_call: TRBV7-3
cdr3_aa: CASSQTGGMTGELFF

j_call: TRBJ2-3
d_call: TRBD1
v_call: TRBV12-3/TRBV12-4
cdr3_aa: CATKGQTGGSDTQYF

j_call: TRBJ2-3
d_call: .
v_call: TRBV6-1
cdr3_aa: CASSANLAYTQYF

j_call: TRBJ2-5
d_call: .
v_call: TRBV28
cdr3_aa: CAISEQETQYF

j_call: TRBJ1-1
d_call: .
v_call: TRBV18
cdr3_aa: CASQTGQGLTEAFF

j_call: TRBJ2-1
d_call: TRBD2
v_call: TRBV20-1
cdr3_aa: CSARDVLAGGPGEQFF

j_call: TRBJ2-2
d_call: TRBD1
v_call: TRBV5-5
cdr3_aa: CASSSGTAYTGELFF

j_call: TRBJ1-6
d_call: .
v_call: TRBV5-1
cdr3_aa: CASSLLPGTVNSPLHF

j_call: TRBJ2-7
d_call: .
v_call: TRBV20-1
cdr3_aa: CSSTRPRAYEQYF

j_call: TRBJ2-2
d_call: TRBD2
v_call: TRBV3-1
cdr3_aa: CASSPGGPGLNTGELFF

j_call: TRBJ1-4
d_call: .
v_call: TRBV20-1
cdr3_aa: CSARDPWDGTEKLFF

j_call: TRBJ2-3
d_call: .
v_call: TRBV10-1
cdr3_aa: CASSETAGSTDTQYF

j_call: TRBJ2-7
d_call: .
v_call: TRBV4-2
cdr3_aa: CASRRDTDSYEQYF

j_call: TRBJ1-2
d_call: .
v_call: TRBV30
cdr3_aa: CAWMPGMYGYTF

j_call: TRBJ2-7
d_call: .
v_call: TRBV6-1
cdr3_aa: CASMAQPHLGEQYF

j_call: TRBJ1-2
d_call: .
v_call: TRBV6-1
cdr3_aa: CASRRPVDYGYTF